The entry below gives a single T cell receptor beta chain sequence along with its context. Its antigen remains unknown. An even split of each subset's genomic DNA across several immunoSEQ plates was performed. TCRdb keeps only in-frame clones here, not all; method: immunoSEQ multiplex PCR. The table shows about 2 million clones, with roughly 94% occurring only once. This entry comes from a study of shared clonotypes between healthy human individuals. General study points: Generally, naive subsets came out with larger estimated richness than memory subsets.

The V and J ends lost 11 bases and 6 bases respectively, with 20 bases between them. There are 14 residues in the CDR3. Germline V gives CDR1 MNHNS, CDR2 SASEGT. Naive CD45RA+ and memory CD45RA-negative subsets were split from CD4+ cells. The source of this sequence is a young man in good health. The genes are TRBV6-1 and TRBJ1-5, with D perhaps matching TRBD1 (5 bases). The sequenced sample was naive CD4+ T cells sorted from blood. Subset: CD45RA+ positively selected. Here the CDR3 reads CAAGLGAEGQPQHF. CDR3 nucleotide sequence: TGTGCCGCCGGGTTAGGGGCGGAGGGTCAGCCCCAGCATTTT.